A single sample is the source of the 3 T cell receptor beta chains below, sequenced in a study of T cells after yellow fever vaccination. Each CDR3 protein gets one entry after TCRdb re-called the 5' RACE reads with MiXCR. The sample lists 500,000 to 650,000 distinct CDR3 sequences, roughly a sixth occurring once. The sequencing used PBMCs, collected 5 to 6 days after the first yellow fever vaccination. The source is a man aged 18 to 35 who received the YFV17D yellow fever vaccine.

The chain is built from TRBV29-1 and TRBJ2-3; D is possibly TRBD2 (5 bases). This CDR3 is 14 amino acids long. V lost 3 bases and J lost 6, with 16 bases in between. Germline values: CDR1 SQVTM, CDR2 ANQGSEA. The DNA of the CDR3 is TGCAGCGTTGATCGGACTGGCGATCTGGATACGCAGTATTTT. It encodes CSVDRTGDLDTQYF.

The sample holds a few counts of this clonotype. The chain has TRBV3-1 and TRBJ2-1, with D unresolved. CDR1 is LGHDT and CDR2 is YNNKEL in the germline V gene (reference sequence). The CDR3 sequence is 15 residues long. Trimming left V 1 base short and J 4 bases short, with 11 bases between. Written as DNA, the CDR3 is TGTGCCAGCAGCCAAGTAATTAAGAGTTACAATGAGCAGTTCTTC. It specifies CASSQVIKSYNEQFF.

The chain has TRBV7-2 and TRBJ2-5; D may be TRBD2 (6 bases). Germline V lookup: CDR1 SGHTA, CDR2 FQGNSA. The V and J ends lost 1 base and 4 bases respectively, with 16 bases between them. The CDR3 has 16 residues. The DNA of the CDR3 is TGTGCCAGCAGCTTAGATCAGGGAGGTCCGACAGAGACCCAGTACTTC. As protein: CASSLDQGGPTETQYF.